The rows below give T cell receptor beta chains drawn from one sample of a study of cytomegalovirus exposure and HLA in healthy donors. Clones were sequenced by immunoSEQ multiplex PCR, and TCRdb holds only the in-frame ones, with some missing. The sample carries 100,000 to 150,000 clones, over 65% recorded once. The source material was PBMCs. These TCRs come from a middle-aged man in good health and CMV-seronegative. CDR3s include the opening cysteine and the closing phenylalanine or tryptophan.

>TRBV11-1|TRBJ1-1
CASSPGQGADTEAFF
>TRBV10-3|TRBJ2-3
CAIRTGTGVTDTQYF
>TRBV5-1|TRBJ2-3
CASSLEASGVSDTQYF
>TRBV5-1|TRBJ1-3
CASSLIASSGNTIYF
>TRBV28|TRBJ1-2
CASSLEVGSGYTF
>TRBV4-1|TRBJ1-3
CASSQEGRGNTIYF
>TRBV7-9|TRBJ2-5
CASSFGNQETQYF
>TRBV5-1|TRBJ2-5
CASSTDRQETQYF
>TRBV6-5|TRBJ1-6
CASREAGTYSPLHF
>TRBV5-1|TRBJ1-2
CASSVDRASGYTF
>TRBV2|TRBJ2-5
CASRGDRGGPGETQYF
>TRBV15|TRBJ1-2
CATSPGTGAFYGYTF
>TRBV28|TRBJ1-4
CASSLAGGGATNEKLFF
>TRBV4-2|TRBJ1-5
CASSQGQGAHQPQHF
>TRBV5-1|TRBJ1-1
CASSSQGLNTEAFF
>TRBV30|TRBJ2-4
CAWSKVGGDIQYF
>TRBV19|TRBJ2-1
CASSHRGWDSGGRAFNEQFF
>TRBV4-2|TRBJ2-1
CASSQAGLAGAQNLNEQFF
>TRBV7-8|TRBJ1-2
CASSLGQKNGYTF
>TRBV6-6|TRBJ1-2
CASSYKDRGDYGYTF
>TRBV15|TRBJ1-3
CATSSFTGTIYF
>TRBV6-4|TRBJ1-3
CASSHGNTIYF
>TRBV10-3|TRBJ2-7
CAISEGGTGGYEQYF
>TRBV5-4|TRBJ1-2
CASSLGTGTANYGYTF
>TRBV7-5|TRBJ2-5
CVRSLASSSAGVETQYF
>TRBV4-1|TRBJ1-2
CASSQESRDSGYTF
>TRBV2|TRBJ2-2
CASTRTDANTGELFF
>TRBV19|TRBJ1-2
CASSIARVGFGYTF
>TRBV7-6|TRBJ1-1
CASSLGRANTEAFF
>TRBV10-3|TRBJ2-3
CAISDPGTRDTQYF
>TRBV6-5|TRBJ2-7
CASSYGGQQTYEQYF
>TRBV14|TRBJ1-1
CASSPHRDTEAFF
>TRBV29-1|TRBJ2-1
CSPGTGKRGSSYNEQFF
>TRBV7-9|TRBJ1-4
CASSLAGGQEKLFF
>TRBV7-9|TRBJ2-7
CASSQGTGQGPHEQYF
>TRBV18|TRBJ1-4
CASSTEPATNEKLFF
>TRBV7-2|TRBJ2-5
CASSHPTESQETQYF
>TRBV9|TRBJ2-5
CASSVGASGGQETQYF
>TRBV2|TRBJ1-1
CASSGQGYTEAFF
>TRBV7-2|TRBJ2-1
CASSFPLSEQFF
>TRBV6-1|TRBJ1-2
CASTEAGMDYGYTF
>TRBV5-6|TRBJ2-5
CASSPVGDRVAKTQYF
>TRBV2|TRBJ2-5
CASKPGTSGETQYF
>TRBV5-5|TRBJ1-1
CASSLAGLGTEAFF
>TRBV7-8|TRBJ1-6
CASSSLTGGASPLHF
>TRBV28|TRBJ1-3
CASHRGLAGNTIYF
>TRBV9|TRBJ1-1
CASSVVGQGGSEAFF
>TRBV7-9|TRBJ1-3
CASREGSSGNTIYF
>TRBV5-8|TRBJ2-3
CASSLAAGWEADTQYF
>TRBV23-1|TRBJ2-1
CASSQARGKNNEQFF
>TRBV6-1|TRBJ1-3
CASSPPGPSGNTIYF
>TRBV30|TRBJ2-2
CAWSVQGNTGELFF
>TRBV10-3|TRBJ1-1
CAIRGNLQGVSEAFF
>TRBV23-1|TRBJ2-2
CASSQLRGTGNTGELFF